One and the same sample provided the 12 T cell receptor beta chains below, sequenced in a study of cytomegalovirus exposure and HLA in healthy donors. Both 60 Vbeta primers and 13 Jbeta primers went into the PCR. The repertoire was sequenced with immunoSEQ multiplex PCR; TCRdb's copy has only in-frame clones and lacks some. The sample consists of some 150,000 clones, 76% of them appearing once. The specimen was PBMCs. Receptors originate from a female donor in good health and CMV-seronegative.

The J gene is TRBJ1-1, the V gene TRBV19; D is unclear. This CDR3 spans 12 amino acids. Per germline, CDR1 LNHDA and CDR2 SQIVND (reference sequence). V was clipped by 2 bases and J by 10 bases, with 11 bases between them. CDR3 bases: TGTGCCAGTAGTATACCTCCACTTCGAGCTTTCTTT. Protein sequence: CASSIPPLRAFF. Full variable domain (outside the CDR3, taken from reference TRBV19 and TRBJ1-1): DGGITQSPKYLFRKEGQNVTLSCEQNLNHDAMYWYRQDPGQGLRLIYYSQIVNDFQKGDIAEGYSVSREKKESFPLTVTSAQKNPTAFYLCASSIPPLRAFFGQGTRLTVV.

V gene TRBV2 combines with J gene TRBJ1-2; D remains ambiguous. The CDR3 is made up of 13 amino acids. CDR1 SNHLY and CDR2 FYNNEI come from the germline V gene. Trimming cost V 7 bases and J 2 bases, with 11 bases left between them. The CDR3, as DNA: TGTGCCAGCACTATTTGGGCCAACTATGGCTACACCTTC. It encodes CASTIWANYGYTF.

The chain combines TRBV5-4 with TRBJ2-3, with 8 bases matching TRBD1. Germline V lookup: CDR1 SGHNT, CDR2 YYREEE (reference sequence). Losses at the gene ends were 4 bases for V and 5 bases for J; bases not matched to a gene: 9. The CDR3 runs to 15 residues. CDR3 sequence reads: CASSHSGTGGDTQYF. CDR3 coding DNA: TGTGCCAGCAGCCATTCAGGTACAGGGGGAGATACGCAGTATTTT.

The chain recombines TRBV5-1 with TRBJ1-2; D is unresolved. The germline CDR1 and CDR2 sequences are SGHRS and YFSETQ. Trimming cost V 7 bases and J 7 bases, with 14 bases left between them. The CDR3 spans 12 residues. CDR3 loop: CASSREGFGYTF. The CDR3 bases are TGCGCCAGCTCCCGAGAGGGTTTTGGCTACACCTTC.

The rearrangement uses TRBV28 and TRBJ1-2, with D perhaps matching TRBD1 (6 bases). The CDR3 runs to 12 residues. Trimming shortened V by 6 bases and J by 2 bases, and 7 bases separated the two germline ends. From germline, CDR1 is MDHEN and CDR2 SYDVKM. The CDR3 nucleotides read TGTGCCAGCAGCCAGGGGAACTATGGCTACACCTTC. This gives the protein CASSQGNYGYTF.

The chain carries TRBV7-2 and TRBJ2-7; perhaps TRBD1 as D (6 bases). The CDR3 runs 14 residues. Trimming left V 6 bases short and J 2 bases short, with 14 bases between. Germline V lookup: CDR1 SGHTA, CDR2 FQGNSA. The CDR3 here is CASRSFGQTYEQYF. In DNA, the CDR3 is TGTGCCAGCAGATCATTTGGACAGACCTACGAGCAGTACTTC.

The chain uses TRBV9 and TRBJ1-1, with 9 bases aligning to TRBD1. Unmatched junction bases numbered 8, after V lost 3 bases and J lost 5 bases. This CDR3 has 15 residues. Per the germline V gene, CDR1 is SGDLS and CDR2 is YYNGEE. The CDR3 DNA reads TGTGCCAGCAGCGGCGGGACAGGGATGAGGACTGAAGCTTTCTTT. Translation: CASSGGTGMRTEAFF. Supplemented by reference TRBV9 and TRBJ1-1, the full variable domain reads DSGVTQTPKHLITATGQRVTLRCSPRSGDLSVYWYQQSLDQGLQFLIQYYNGEERAKGNILERFSAQQFPDLHSELNLSSLELGDSALYFCASSGGTGMRTEAFFGQGTRLTVV.

V and J are TRBV5-8 and TRBJ2-6, with TRBD2 as a possible D gene (6 bases). This CDR3 region has 14 residues. Trimming shortened V by 5 bases and J by 0 bases, and 6 bases separated the two germline ends. Germline V gene sequence: CDR1 SGHTS, CDR2 YDEGEE. CDR3 amino acids: CASRRDSGANVLTF. The CDR3 region has the DNA TGTGCCAGCAGGCGGGACTCTGGGGCCAACGTCCTGACTTTC. Full variable domain (rest looked up from reference TRBV5-8 and TRBJ2-6): EAGVTQSPTHLIKTRGQQATLRCSPISGHTSVYWYQQALGLGLQFLLWYDEGEERNRGNFPPRFSGRQFPNYSSELNVNALELEDSALYLCASRRDSGANVLTFGAGSRLTVL.

This chain joins TRBV10-3 and TRBJ2-1, with 11 positions matching TRBD2. The CDR3 covers 14 residues. The V gene end was trimmed by 6 bases and the J gene end by 7 bases; junction bases not matched to a gene: 5. The germline V gene encodes CDR1 ENHRY and CDR2 SYGVKD. The chain's CDR3 is CAIRDSSGRNEQFF. CDR3 bases: TGTGCCATCAGGGACTCTAGCGGGAGGAATGAGCAGTTCTTC.

V and J are TRBV7-2 and TRBJ2-3; 10 bases are shared with TRBD2. Germline CDR1 SGHTA, CDR2 FQGNSA. V shed 0 bases and J 11 bases; nucleotides not matched to a gene: 11. The CDR3 length is 16 residues. CDR3 bases: TGTGCCAGCAGCTTAGCTTTTATCGGGACTAGCGTCCAGCAGTATTTT. This gives the protein CASSLAFIGTSVQQYF.

V is TRBV10-3 and J is TRBJ1-1; 7 nucleotides agree with TRBD1. The CDR3 is made up of 13 amino acids. Looked up from germline, CDR1 is ENHRY and CDR2 is SYGVKD. J gave up 11 bases and V 3 bases, and 9 bases lay outside the gene matches. For the CDR3, the DNA is TGTGCCATCAGTGAAGAGACAGGGCTTTGGGCTTTCTTT. This codes for CAISEETGLWAFF.

The chain joins TRBV29-1 to TRBJ2-3; 7 bases map to TRBD2. V lost 1 base and J lost 4; bases outside the gene matches: 5. The CDR3 runs to 14 residues. Germline V gene lookup returns CDR1 SQVTM and CDR2 ANQGSEA. DNA of the CDR3: TGCAGCGTTGAAGTCAGGCTAGCGGCAGATACGCAGTATTTT. Translated: CSVEVRLAADTQYF.